The source of this T cell receptor (beta chain) is a study of T cell responses to AZD1222 COVID-19 vaccine. Study-wide results and caveats: It was only after the peak T cell response that any repertoires were sampled. The reported proportion of spike-specific TCRs targeting unmutated variant regions was nearly half. Donors in the cohort were predominantly white British and more often female, and clonal diversity was possibly underestimated. Spike-specific TCRs gained breadth and depth after people received two AZD1222 doses.

Only in-frame clones appear in the TCRdb table, and some are missing; sequencing was by immunoSEQ multiplex PCR. Of about 89,000 clones listed, 85% to 90% were seen once; the top ten hold about 6%. As to this clone: The antigen is undetermined.

The CDR3 contains 15 residues. Germline assignment: CDR1 LGHDT and CDR2 YNNKEL (reference sequence). V was cut by 4 bases and J by 7 bases, with 14 bases left in between. J is TRBJ1-6 and V is TRBV3-1 (or the pseudogene TRBV3-2); D perhaps matches TRBD1 (6 bases). Material: peripheral blood, obtained 28 days after the second AZD1222 dose. The sequence was collected from an adult who received the AZD1222 COVID-19 vaccine. Here the CDR3 reads CASSLRPGTNSPLHF. The CDR3 DNA sequence: TGTGCCAGCAGCCTTCGACCAGGGACAAATTCACCCCTCCACTTT.